Listed below are T cell receptor beta chains from one sample, sequenced in a study of T cell responses to AZD1222 COVID-19 vaccine. Method: immunoSEQ multiplex PCR; TCRdb's copy keeps in-frame clones and lacks some. Among approximately 120,000 clones listed, more than 80% were seen once. The source material was peripheral blood, sampled 28 days after the second AZD1222 dose. These receptors originate from an adult who received the AZD1222 COVID-19 vaccine. CDR3s include the opening cysteine and the closing phenylalanine or tryptophan. Each record gives: CDR3 DNA, CDR3 protein, clone size, D gene, CDR3 length, V gene, J gene. D genes are given only for firm matches. Clone size is stated in some rows and not others, as once, few, many or a class when expanded.

CDR3nt: TGTGCCTGGAACATACAGGGGTCAGGCCTACACTATGGCTACACCTTC
CDR3aa: CAWNIQGSGLHYGYTF
abundance: NA
d_gene: TRBD1
len: 16
v_gene: TRBV30
j_gene: TRBJ1-2

CDR3nt: TGTGCCAGCAGTCCTTCTTCTCGGGCCGGGGAGCTGTTTTTT
CDR3aa: CASSPSSRAGELFF
abundance: NA
d_gene: NA
len: 14
v_gene: TRBV2
j_gene: TRBJ2-2

CDR3nt: TGTGCCTGGAGGGAAACGGGACGGAACTCCTACGAGCAGTACTTC
CDR3aa: CAWRETGRNSYEQYF
abundance: NA
d_gene: NA
len: 15
v_gene: TRBV30
j_gene: TRBJ2-7

CDR3nt: TGTGCCAGCAGTTTATCGGGGGCTGGGTATAATTCACCCCTCCACTTT
CDR3aa: CASSLSGAGYNSPLHF
abundance: NA
d_gene: NA
len: 16
v_gene: TRBV27
j_gene: TRBJ1-6

CDR3nt: TGTGCCAGCAGCTTAGGTGGCCTAAGCTTTGGCGAGCAGTACTTC
CDR3aa: CASSLGGLSFGEQYF
abundance: NA
d_gene: NA
len: 15
v_gene: TRBV7-6
j_gene: TRBJ2-7

CDR3nt: TGTGCCAGCTCGCGGGGGGTCTCCTACGAGCAGTACTTC
CDR3aa: CASSRGVSYEQYF
abundance: NA
d_gene: TRBD2
len: 13
v_gene: TRBV11-2
j_gene: TRBJ2-7

CDR3nt: TGTGCCTGGATCCTCCGGACAGGAAGATCCTATGGCTACACCTTC
CDR3aa: CAWILRTGRSYGYTF
abundance: few
d_gene: TRBD1
len: 15
v_gene: TRBV30
j_gene: TRBJ1-2

CDR3nt: TGTGCCAGCAGCTTAGACCCCCGGGACGAGCAGTACTTC
CDR3aa: CASSLDPRDEQYF
abundance: NA
d_gene: NA
len: 13
v_gene: TRBV7-9
j_gene: TRBJ2-7

CDR3nt: TGTGCCAGCAGCTTAGGGACAGCCTCCTACGAGCAGTACTTC
CDR3aa: CASSLGTASYEQYF
abundance: NA
d_gene: NA
len: 14
v_gene: TRBV7-2
j_gene: TRBJ2-7

CDR3nt: TGTGCCAGCAGTTCCAGGGGGACAGGGCCCTACAATGAGCAGTTCTTC
CDR3aa: CASSSRGTGPYNEQFF
abundance: NA
d_gene: TRBD1
len: 16
v_gene: TRBV28
j_gene: TRBJ2-1

CDR3nt: TGTGCCACCAGTGACCTCGATAGCAATCAGCCCCAGCATTTT
CDR3aa: CATSDLDSNQPQHF
abundance: NA
d_gene: NA
len: 14
v_gene: TRBV24-1
j_gene: TRBJ1-5

CDR3nt: TGTGCCAGCAGCCCCACCCGAATCGACAGTCAGCCCCAGCATTTT
CDR3aa: CASSPTRIDSQPQHF
abundance: few
d_gene: NA
len: 15
v_gene: TRBV7-8
j_gene: TRBJ1-5

CDR3nt: TGTGCCAGCAGTGGGCAGGGAGAGGGGAGGGCTTTCTTT
CDR3aa: CASSGQGEGRAFF
abundance: NA
d_gene: NA
len: 13
v_gene: TRBV2
j_gene: TRBJ1-1